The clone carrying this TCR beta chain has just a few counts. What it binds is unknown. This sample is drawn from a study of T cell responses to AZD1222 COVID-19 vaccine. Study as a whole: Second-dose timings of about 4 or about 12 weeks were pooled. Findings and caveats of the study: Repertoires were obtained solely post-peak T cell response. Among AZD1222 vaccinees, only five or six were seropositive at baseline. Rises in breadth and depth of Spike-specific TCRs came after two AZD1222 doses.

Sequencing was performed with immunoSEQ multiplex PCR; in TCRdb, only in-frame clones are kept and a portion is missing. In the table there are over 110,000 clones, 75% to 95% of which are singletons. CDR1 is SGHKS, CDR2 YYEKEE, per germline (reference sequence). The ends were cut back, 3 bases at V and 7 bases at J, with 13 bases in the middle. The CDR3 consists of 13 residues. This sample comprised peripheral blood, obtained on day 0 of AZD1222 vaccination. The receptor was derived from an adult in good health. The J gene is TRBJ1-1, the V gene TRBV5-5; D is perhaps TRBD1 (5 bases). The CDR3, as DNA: TGTGCCAGCAGCTCCTGGGACGGATTTGAAGCTTTCTTT. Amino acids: CASSSWDGFEAFF.